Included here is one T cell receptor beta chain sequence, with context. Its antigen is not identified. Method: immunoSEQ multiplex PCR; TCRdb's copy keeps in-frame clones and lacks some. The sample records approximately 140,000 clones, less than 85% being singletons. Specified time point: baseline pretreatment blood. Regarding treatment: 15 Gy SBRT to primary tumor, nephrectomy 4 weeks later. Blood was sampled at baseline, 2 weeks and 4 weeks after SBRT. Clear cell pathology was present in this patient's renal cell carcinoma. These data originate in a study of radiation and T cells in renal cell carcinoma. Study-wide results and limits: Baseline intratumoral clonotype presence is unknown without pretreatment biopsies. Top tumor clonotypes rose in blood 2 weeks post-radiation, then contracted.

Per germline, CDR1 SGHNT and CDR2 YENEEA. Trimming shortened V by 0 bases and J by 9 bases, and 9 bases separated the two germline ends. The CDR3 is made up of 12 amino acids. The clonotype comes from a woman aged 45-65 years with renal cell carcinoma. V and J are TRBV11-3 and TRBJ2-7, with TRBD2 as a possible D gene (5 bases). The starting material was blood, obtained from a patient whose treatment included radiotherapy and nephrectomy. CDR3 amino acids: CASSLERVAQYF. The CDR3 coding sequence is TGTGCCAGCAGCTTAGAGCGGGTCGCGCAGTACTTC.